One and the same sample provided the 32 T cell receptor beta chains below, sequenced in a study of T cell responses to AZD1222 COVID-19 vaccine. Measured with immunoSEQ multiplex PCR; TCRdb has only the in-frame clones, and not every one. The sample consists of 140,000 to 150,000 clones, 85% to 95% of them appearing once. The source material was peripheral blood, sampled after recovery from COVID-19. These receptors were taken from an adult who had recovered from COVID-19.

The CDR3 DNA reads as TGTGCCAGCAGCCAAGCGGCTGAGCAGTTCTTC. Translating it yields CASSQAAEQFF. This chain joins TRBV14 and TRBJ2-1; D gene unclear. V dropped 1 base and J dropped 9 bases, with 4 bases sitting between them. From germline, CDR1 is SGHDN and CDR2 FVKESK. The CDR3 has 11 residues. Using reference TRBV14 and TRBJ2-1 for the parts outside the CDR3, the full variable domain is EAGVTQFPSHSVIEKGQTVTLRCDPISGHDNLYWYRRVMGKEIKFLLHFVKESKQDESGMPNNRFLAERTGGTYSTLKVQPAELEDSGVYFCASSQAAEQFFGPGTRLTVL.

The V and J genes are TRBV7-9 and TRBJ2-6; D ambiguous. This CDR3 spans 15 amino acids. Germline CDR1 and CDR2: SEHNR and FQNEAQ (reference sequence). Trimming shortened V by 1 base and J by 2 bases, and 6 bases separated the two germline ends. The CDR3 spells CASSLVMAGANVLTF. In nucleotides, the CDR3 is TGTGCCAGCAGCTTAGTTATGGCTGGGGCCAACGTCCTGACTTTC. Combining the CDR3 with reference TRBV7-9 and TRBJ2-6 gives the whole variable domain DTGVSQNPRHKITKRGQNVTFRCDPISEHNRLYWYRQTLGQGPEFLTYFQNEAQLEKSRLLSDRFSAERPKGSFSTLEIQRTEQGDSAMYLCASSLVMAGANVLTFGAGSRLTVL.

The V gene is TRBV28, the J gene TRBJ1-4; 9 positions agree with TRBD1. This CDR3 has 15 amino acids. The junction had 8 bases not matched to a gene; V was cut back by 4 bases and J by 8 bases. Germline lookup yields CDR1 MDHEN and CDR2 SYDVKM. CDR3 amino acids: CASSSPGQGREKLFF. The CDR3 DNA is TGTGCCAGCAGTTCTCCGGGACAGGGTCGCGAAAAACTGTTTTTT.

The CDR3 DNA reads TGTGCCAGCAGCCCGACCCCTTCATGGGTGTGGAGTCAGCCCCAGCATTTT. It yields the protein CASSPTPSWVWSQPQHF. The V and J genes are TRBV3-1 (or the pseudogene TRBV3-2) and TRBJ1-5, with D unresolved. The V gene's germline CDR1 is LGHDT and CDR2 YNNKEL (reference sequence). This CDR3 region has 17 residues. The V end lost 4 bases, the J end lost 6 bases, and 22 bases lay between the germline ends.

The chain couples TRBV7-8 to TRBJ1-5; TRBD1 is a possible D gene (6 bases). The germline CDR1 and CDR2 sequences are SGHVS and FQNEAQ. The CDR3 is 14 amino acids. V lost 4 bases and J 0 bases, leaving 7 bases between the germline ends. The CDR3 loop reads CASSSDSSNQPQHF. The CDR3 region has the DNA TGTGCCAGCAGCTCGGACAGTAGCAATCAGCCCCAGCATTTT.

This clone was detected only once. This sequence joins TRBV7-9 and TRBJ2-7; D may be TRBD2 (5 bases). The germline gives CDR1 SEHNR, CDR2 FQNEAQ (reference sequence). The germline V and J ends were trimmed by 6 bases and 7 bases, with 19 bases remaining between them. The CDR3 spans 14 residues. The CDR3 is CASSSDPLTGEQYF. CDR3 DNA sequence: TGTGCCAGCAGTTCGGACCCCCTCACGGGGGAGCAGTACTTC.

J is TRBJ1-6 and V is TRBV5-6; 8 nucleotides line up with TRBD1. After removal of 0 bases from V and 5 bases from J, the junction contained 7 bases not matched to a gene. There are 17 residues in the CDR3. Germline lookup yields CDR1 SGHDT and CDR2 YYEEEE. This chain's CDR3 is CASSLAGQGADNSPLHF. The CDR3 coding sequence is TGTGCCAGCAGCTTGGCCGGGCAGGGGGCTGATAATTCACCCCTCCACTTT.

CDR3 nucleotides: TGTGCCAGTGAACCGGGACAGGGACCTCGGGGGGCTTTCTTT. This sequence encodes CASEPGQGPRGAFF. The rearrangement joins TRBV19 to TRBJ1-1; 9 positions match TRBD1. Germline CDR1 and CDR2: LNHDA and SQIVND (reference sequence). This CDR3 region has 14 residues. Losses at the gene ends were 8 bases for V and 11 bases for J; bases not matched to a gene: 15.

The chain links TRBV21-1 to TRBJ1-3; the D call of TRBD1 is as the table states it, not checked on the DNA. TRBV21-1 is reported as a pseudogene. The CDR3 has 17 residues. The CDR3 sequence: CASSKYLDRVSGNTIYF. For the CDR3, the DNA is TGTGCCAGCAGCAAATACCTGGACAGGGTGTCTGGAAACACCATATATTTT.

The chain employs TRBV27 and TRBJ2-2; D is perhaps TRBD1 (5 bases). The CDR3 runs to 12 residues. The germline gives CDR1 MNHEY, CDR2 SMNVEV (reference sequence). V was pared by 4 bases and J by 7 bases, with 7 bases between. CDR3 DNA sequence: TGTGCCAGCAGTTCAGGGTTCGGGGAGCTGTTTTTT. Translating it yields CASSSGFGELFF.

The V and J genes are TRBV6-2 or TRBV6-3 and TRBJ2-5; 9 nucleotides match TRBD2. Germline assignment: CDR1 MNHEY and CDR2 SVGEGT. The CDR3 totals 14 residues. V was clipped by 6 bases and J by 9 bases; unmatched bases: 11. CDR3 sequence reads: CASSLASGTGAQYF. In DNA, the CDR3 is TGTGCCAGCAGCCTCGCTAGCGGGACGGGGGCCCAGTACTTC.

The chain uses TRBV9 and TRBJ2-7; D not resolved. This CDR3 comprises 13 residues. Germline V gene sequence: CDR1 SGDLS, CDR2 YYNGEE. V gave up 2 bases and J gave up 1 base, with 7 bases separating them. The CDR3 DNA follows: TGTGCCAGCAGCGTTGGTATTTCCTACGAGCAGTACTTC. It translates to CASSVGISYEQYF.

This chain joins TRBV7-8 and TRBJ2-2, with 11 nucleotides matching TRBD2. Germline CDR1 and CDR2: SGHVS and FQNEAQ. The CDR3 spans 16 residues. J gave up 2 bases and V 5 bases, and 4 bases lay outside the gene matches. CDR3 nucleotides: TGTGCCAGCAGCAAAACTAGCGGGAGTAACACCGGGGAGCTGTTTTTT. Its protein product is CASSKTSGSNTGELFF.

In this sample, this clone turned up once. J is TRBJ2-1 and V is TRBV6-6; TRBD2 matches at 11 bases. Germline assignment: CDR1 MNHNY and CDR2 SVGAGI (reference sequence). Germline trimming cut 5 bases from V and 5 bases from J; bases unmatched to any gene: 14. There are 18 residues in the CDR3. CDR3 in amino acids: CASSRSLTGLAEDNEQFF. DNA of the CDR3: TGTGCCAGCAGTCGATCCTTAACGGGACTAGCGGAAGACAATGAGCAGTTCTTC.

The chain employs TRBV11-2 and TRBJ2-4, with D perhaps matching TRBD1 (6 bases). The length of the CDR3 is 16 residues. Trimming stripped 3 bases from V and 3 bases from J, with 15 bases between. The V gene's germline CDR1 is SGHAT and CDR2 FQNNGV. CDR3: CASSFRQVGGKNIQYF. The CDR3, as DNA: TGTGCCAGCAGCTTTAGACAGGTTGGAGGCAAAAACATTCAGTACTTC.

This chain links TRBV11-2 with TRBJ2-7; TRBD1 aligns across 7 bases. The CDR3 runs to 17 residues. Germline CDR1 is SGHAT and CDR2 is FQNNGV. V shed 5 bases and J 3 bases; nucleotides not matched to a gene: 16. CDR3 coding DNA: TGTGCCAGCAGCCGTTCGACAGCTACAGGGGTAGGCTACGAGCAGTACTTC. As protein: CASSRSTATGVGYEQYF.

The chain carries TRBV9 and TRBJ2-3; 7 nucleotides agree with TRBD1. The CDR3 has 14 amino acids. After removal of 0 bases from V and 7 bases from J, the junction contained 5 bases not matched to a gene. Germline CDR1 and CDR2: SGDLS and YYNGEE. The CDR3 DNA is TGTGCCAGCAGCGTAGAACAGGGGCTTTATACGCAGTATTTT. As protein: CASSVEQGLYTQYF.

This sequence joins TRBV7-3 and TRBJ2-2; no clear D. The V gene's germline CDR1 is SGHTA and CDR2 FQGTGA. V was trimmed by 5 bases and J by 0 bases, leaving 1 base between them. There are 12 residues in the CDR3. CDR3 loop: CASSPNTGELFF. The CDR3 DNA follows: TGTGCCAGCAGCCCGAACACCGGGGAGCTGTTTTTT.

The genes are TRBV2 and TRBJ1-1, with D unclear. V lost 11 bases to trimming and J lost 4 bases, with 11 bases between them. The germline CDR1 and CDR2 sequences are SNHLY and FYNNEI. CDR3 size: 11 residues. This CDR3 reads CALLSGTEAFF. In DNA, the CDR3 is TGTGCCTTACTGTCGGGCACTGAAGCTTTCTTT.

The rearrangement joins TRBV2 to TRBJ2-2, with D hard to call. The germline V gene has CDR1 SNHLY and CDR2 FYNNEI. The ends were cut back, 3 bases at V and 6 bases at J, with 2 bases in the middle. The CDR3 is made up of 11 amino acids. The CDR3 reads CASSDAGELFF. The CDR3 coding sequence is TGTGCCAGCAGTGACGCCGGGGAGCTGTTTTTT. The variable domain in full, with the rest retrieved from reference TRBV2 and TRBJ2-2, is EPEVTQTPSHQVTQMGQEVILRCVPISNHLYFYWYRQILGQKVEFLVSFYNNEISEKSEIFDDQFSVERPDGSNFTLKIRSTKLEDSAMYFCASSDAGELFFGEGSRLTVL.

V and J are TRBV3-1 (or the pseudogene TRBV3-2) and TRBJ2-3, with D tentatively TRBD1 or TRBD2 (5 bases each). The germline gives CDR1 LGHDT, CDR2 YNNKEL (reference sequence). This CDR3 spans 13 amino acids. V was trimmed by 0 bases and J by 5 bases, leaving 6 bases between them. DNA of the CDR3: TGTGCCAGCAGCCAAGATGGGGGAGATACGCAGTATTTT. This codes for CASSQDGGDTQYF.

The rearrangement joins TRBV7-3 to TRBJ2-2; D is unclear. CDR1 and CDR2 (germline): SGHTA, FQGTGA. This CDR3 region has 13 residues. V was trimmed by 5 bases and J by 3 bases, leaving 7 bases between them. In nucleotides, the CDR3 is TGTGCCAGCAGCCCAACTCACACCGGGGAGCTGTTTTTT. Translation: CASSPTHTGELFF.

V gene TRBV3-1 (or the pseudogene TRBV3-2) combines with J gene TRBJ1-2, with TRBD1 as a possible D gene (5 bases). Trimming took off 4 bases at V and 8 bases at J, with 14 bases between the two ends. The germline V gene has CDR1 LGHDT and CDR2 YNNKEL (reference sequence). The CDR3 has 13 amino acids. CDR3 residues: CASSPREAGGYTF. CDR3 coding DNA: TGTGCCAGCAGCCCCCGGGAGGCAGGGGGCTACACCTTC.

This rearrangement joins TRBV3-1 (or the pseudogene TRBV3-2) to TRBJ1-1, with 9 bases matching TRBD1. J lost 11 bases, V lost 4 bases, and 8 bases had no gene match. Germline V gene lookup returns CDR1 LGHDT and CDR2 YNNKEL (reference sequence). The CDR3 length is 13 residues. CDR3 DNA: TGTGCCAGCAGCCCTCTGACAGGGGGAAACGCTTTCTTT. As protein: CASSPLTGGNAFF.

This clone was observed a single time. The rearrangement links TRBV9 to TRBJ1-1; possible D gene TRBD1, 5 bases. In germline, CDR1 is SGDLS, CDR2 YYNGEE. This CDR3 comprises 13 residues. Trimming left V 3 bases short and J 0 bases short, with 6 bases between. This chain's CDR3 is CASSEQVNTEAFF. CDR3 coding DNA: TGTGCCAGCAGCGAACAGGTGAACACTGAAGCTTTCTTT.

The rearrangement uses TRBV5-1 and TRBJ1-1, with a possible D match to TRBD1 (5 bases). The CDR3 totals 15 residues. The germline V and J ends were trimmed by 2 bases and 3 bases, with 14 bases remaining between them. Germline V gene lookup returns CDR1 SGHRS and CDR2 YFSETQ. CDR3: CASSLESTDYTEAFF. The DNA of the CDR3 is TGCGCCAGCAGCTTAGAGTCGACAGACTACACTGAAGCTTTCTTT.

V gene TRBV5-1 combines with J gene TRBJ1-5, with 7 bases that match TRBD1. J gave up 5 bases and V 9 bases, and 8 bases lay outside the gene matches. The CDR3 loop spans 13 amino acids. Germline V gene lookup returns CDR1 SGHRS and CDR2 YFSETQ. The CDR3 DNA follows: TGCGCCACTACGACAGGGAAGGATCAGCCCCAGCATTTT. This codes for CATTTGKDQPQHF.

The chain carries TRBV7-2 and TRBJ2-6, with 11 positions matching TRBD1. This CDR3 is built from 17 residues. The germline V gene encodes CDR1 SGHTA and CDR2 FQGNSA. V lost 5 bases, J lost 2 bases, and 5 bases stayed unmatched. The CDR3 DNA sequence: TGTGCCAGCAGCCCCGGACAGGGGGCACCTGGGGCCAACGTCCTGACTTTC. As protein: CASSPGQGAPGANVLTF.

The CDR3 DNA sequence: TGTGCCTGGACCCCAGAAGTTGGCTACACCTTC. It translates to CAWTPEVGYTF. V gene TRBV30 combines with J gene TRBJ1-2; D is unclear. Germline CDR1 is GTSNPN and CDR2 is SVGIG (reference sequence). CDR3 size: 11 residues. V was trimmed by 4 bases and J by 7 bases, leaving 10 bases between them.

The V call is TRBV28, the J call TRBJ1-1, with 8 nucleotides matching TRBD1. The CDR3 consists of 12 residues. Germline CDR1 and CDR2: MDHEN and SYDVKM. The V and J ends lost 11 bases and 5 bases, in that order; junction bases with no gene match: 7. CDR3 amino acids: CAGQTGETEAFF. The CDR3 coding sequence is TGTGCCGGACAGACAGGGGAAACTGAAGCTTTCTTT.

The J gene is TRBJ1-5, the V gene TRBV5-3; perhaps TRBD1 as D (5 bases). TRBV5-3 is reported as an ORF; its role is uncertain. The V end was cut by 6 bases, the J end by 5 bases, with 18 bases between. The CDR3 is 15 residues long. CDR3 DNA: TGTGCCAGAACCACCGAAGGGACGGAGGATCAGCCCCAGCATTTT. Translating gives CARTTEGTEDQPQHF.

The table lists this clone with a count of one. The J gene is TRBJ2-5, the V gene TRBV5-4; D is uncertain. Trimming shortened V by 4 bases and J by 5 bases, and 15 bases separated the two germline ends. The CDR3 has 14 residues. CDR1 SGHNT and CDR2 YYREEE come from the germline V gene (reference sequence). The CDR3 spells CASSRAGPRETQYF. The CDR3 DNA sequence: TGTGCCAGCAGCCGGGCCGGGCCACGGGAGACCCAGTACTTC.